These T cell receptor beta chains were read from a single sample in a study of human T cells and chemical hapten exposure. One entry per CDR3 protein, called by TCRdb with MiXCR from the RACE reads. The table records 95,000 to 150,000 distinct CDR3 sequences, approximately 11% of them present only once. The sequenced sample was whole blood, obtained in connection with sensitization to the hapten diphenylcyclopropenone (DPC). These receptors originate from a woman in her 50s with alopecia areata. Some clones in this sample may be carry-over from other donors' samples. Both conserved end residues are part of each CDR3. D genes are given only for firm matches. The size entry is marked missing in some rows and otherwise reads once, few, many or a size class.

d_call,clone_size,j_call,v_call,cdr3_nt,cdr3_aa
-,-,TRBJ1-1,TRBV18,TGTGCCAGCTCCGAACAGGAAAGTGGGAACACTGAAGCTTACTTT,CASSEQESGNTEAYF
-,many,TRBJ1-6,TRBV12-3/TRBV12-4,TGTGCCAGCAGTTTGGGGCGTTATAATTCACCCCTCCACTTT,CASSLGRYNSPLHF
TRBD2,-,TRBJ2-1,TRBV2,TGTGCCAGCAGTGCCGCCACTAGCGGGAGGGCCCCATACAATGAGCAGTTCTTC,CASSAATSGRAPYNEQFF
-,-,TRBJ2-3,TRBV7-9,TGTGCCAGCAGATTCCAGGGCCCGGCAGATACGCAGTATTTT,CASRFQGPADTQYF
-,-,TRBJ1-5,TRBV3-1,TGTGCCAGCAGCCAAGGCGGACTCAATCAGCCCCAGAATTTT,CASSQGGLNQPQNF
-,few,TRBJ2-7,TRBV4-3,TGCGCCAGCAGCCAGCTTCGTTTTAGCCCCCCCTACGAGCAGTACTTC,CASSQLRFSPPYEQYF
TRBD2,many,TRBJ2-1,TRBV5-8,TGTGCCAGCAGCCTAGCGGGGAGCTCCTACAATGAGCAGTTCTTC,CASSLAGSSYNEQFF
-,-,TRBJ1-2,TRBV12-3/TRBV12-4,TGTGCCAGCAGTTTAGGGCAGGGTAGAAACCATGGCTACACCTTC,CASSLGQGRNHGYTF
TRBD2,-,TRBJ2-3,TRBV6-1,TGTGCCAGCAGTGGGGCCCTAGCGGGGGGGCTTTTGGGCACAGATACGCAGTATTTT,CASSGALAGGLLGTDTQYF
-,many,TRBJ2-3,TRBV7-3,TGTGCCAGCAGCTTAACAGGAGGGAGCACAGATACGCAGTATTTT,CASSLTGGSTDTQYF
-,-,TRBJ1-2,TRBV6-4,TGTGCCAGCAGTGACTCGAGAGGGGATTATGGCTACACCTTC,CASSDSRGDYGYTF
-,-,TRBJ2-1,TRBV20-1,TGCAGTGCTCTACCTAGCGCAGACAATGAGCAGTTCTTC,CSALPSADNEQFF
-,many,TRBJ2-1,TRBV28,TGTGCCAGCAGTTTGGGGGCGGGAGTAGGTGATGAGCAGTTCTTC,CASSLGAGVGDEQFF
-,few,TRBJ1-5,TRBV28,TGTGCCAGCAGTTCGGGCCCAGGGGTCGCTCAGCCCCAGCATTTT,CASSSGPGVAQPQHF
-,many,TRBJ2-5,TRBV29-1,TGCAGCGTTGAAGATACTATGGGGCAAGAGACCCAGTACTTC,CSVEDTMGQETQYF
TRBD2,many,TRBJ2-7,TRBV5-1,TGCGCCAGCAGCTTCGGCGGGGGGGGGTACGAGCAGTACTTC,CASSFGGGGYEQYF
-,-,TRBJ2-5,TRBV7-2,TGTGCCAGCAGCTTATCTACAATCCAAGAGACCCAGTACTTC,CASSLSTIQETQYF
-,-,TRBJ1-1,TRBV28,TGTGCCAGCAGCTACCGGGGGGGGAGGCGTGAAGCTTTCTTT,CASSYRGGRREAFF
TRBD1,few,TRBJ1-6,TRBV3-1,TGTGCCAGCAGCCCGACAGGGGATTCACCCCTCCACTTT,CASSPTGDSPLHF
TRBD1,few,TRBJ1-2,TRBV6-2/TRBV6-3,TGTGCCAGCAGTTACTCGAGTCTGGACAGGGGGCGAGGCTACACCTTC,CASSYSSLDRGRGYTF
-,-,TRBJ2-3,TRBV6-5,TGTGCCAGCAGTCCGGGCCGCGGTGCTAGCACAGATACGCAGTATTTT,CASSPGRGASTDTQYF
-,many,TRBJ1-5,TRBV20-1,TGCAGTGCTAGAGATCTGAGACAGTTCAATCAGCCCCAGCATTTT,CSARDLRQFNQPQHF
TRBD1,few,TRBJ1-5,TRBV7-2,TGTGCCAGCAGCTTAATAGGGGGCGAAAATCAGCCCCAGCATTTT,CASSLIGGENQPQHF
-,-,TRBJ2-7,TRBV28,TGTGCCAGCAGTGGCAGGGACCGCGCCTACGAGCAGTACTTC,CASSGRDRAYEQYF
-,few,TRBJ2-1,TRBV9,TGTGCCAGCAGCCGTTATAGCGCCAATGAGCAGTTCTTC,CASSRYSANEQFF
-,-,TRBJ2-7,TRBV11-3,TGTGCCAGCAGCTTAGGGATGGGCGAGCAGTACTTC,CASSLGMGEQYF
-,few,TRBJ1-1,TRBV9,TGTGCCAGCAGCGTAGCCCGAGGGGCGGAGGAGACTGAAGCTTTCTTT,CASSVARGAEETEAFF
-,few,TRBJ1-2,TRBV4-1,TGCGCCAGCAGCCATGTGACAGTTCCTAACTATGGCTACACCTTC,CASSHVTVPNYGYTF
-,many,TRBJ2-1,TRBV18,TGTGCCAGCTCACCACCGACGACAGTCCTCCTTGGTGAGCAGTTCTTC,CASSPPTTVLLGEQFF
-,-,TRBJ2-1,TRBV7-2,TGTGCCAGCAGCTTATTTGGGCCCTCCTACAATGAGCAGTTCTTC,CASSLFGPSYNEQFF
TRBD1,-,TRBJ1-5,TRBV20-1,TGCAGTGCTAGTTCCCCAGGGGGGATAAATCAGCCCCAGCATTTT,CSASSPGGINQPQHF
TRBD2,-,TRBJ2-1,TRBV20-1,TGCAGTGCTAGAGTAGCGGGGGGGGAATTCAATGAGCAGTTCTTC,CSARVAGGEFNEQFF
-,many,TRBJ2-5,TRBV3-1,TGTGCCAGCAGAGACCTGTACCAAGAGACCCAGTACTTC,CASRDLYQETQYF
-,few,TRBJ1-1,TRBV9,TGTGCCAGCAGCGTAGTTGGGGGTTCCACTGAAGCTTTCTTT,CASSVVGGSTEAFF
-,-,TRBJ2-7,TRBV6-5,TGTGCCAGCAGTTACTCTAATTGGGCCGAGCAGTACTTC,CASSYSNWAEQYF
-,few,TRBJ1-4,TRBV7-2,TGTGCCAGCAGCTTAGCACAGGCTAATGAAAAACTGTTTTTT,CASSLAQANEKLFF
-,-,TRBJ2-1,TRBV27,TGTGCCAGCAGTTTCGGTACAGTCTCCTACAATGAGCAGTTCTTC,CASSFGTVSYNEQFF
-,-,TRBJ1-2,TRBV25-1,TGTGCCAGCAGTGTGGGGGCAGGTGGCTACACCTTC,CASSVGAGGYTF
-,-,TRBJ1-2,TRBV11-2,TGTGCCAGCAGCTTCAGCGGGGCTAACTATGGCTACACCTTC,CASSFSGANYGYTF
-,many,TRBJ2-7,TRBV13,TGTGCCAGCAGCACGGGGACTCTTTACGAGCAGTACTTC,CASSTGTLYEQYF
-,many,TRBJ1-2,TRBV6-5,TGTGCCAGCAGTTACTCTCTATCGGACTATGGCTACACCTTC,CASSYSLSDYGYTF
-,few,TRBJ2-5,TRBV10-3,TGTGCCATCAGTTGGGGGACCCCATCGGAGACCCAGTACTTC,CAISWGTPSETQYF
TRBD1,few,TRBJ1-2,TRBV29-1,TGCAGCGACGGAAATCTACAGGGGTCTAGATACTTC,CSDGNLQGSRYF
-,few,TRBJ1-2,TRBV5-5,TGTGCCAGCAGCTCAGGGACCAACTATGGCTACACCTTC,CASSSGTNYGYTF
-,-,TRBJ1-6,TRBV30,TGTGCCTGGAGTTTGGGCCCGACGATGAGCTCCTATAATTCACCCCTCCACTTT,CAWSLGPTMSSYNSPLHF
-,many,TRBJ2-5,TRBV6-6,TGTGCCAGCAGTTACCCGACAGTGTTAGAGACCCAGTACTTC,CASSYPTVLETQYF
-,many,TRBJ2-7,TRBV20-1,TGCAGTGCTCTCAAGGGGGGTAGGAAGGACGAGCAGTACTTC,CSALKGGRKDEQYF
TRBD2,few,TRBJ2-3,TRBV12-3/TRBV12-4,TGTGCCAGCAGTTTAGGGACTTTTCTAGCGGGGAGCACAGATACGCAGTATTTT,CASSLGTFLAGSTDTQYF
-,-,TRBJ1-5,TRBV7-2,TGTGCCAGCAGCCCACCGGGCCCCAATCAGCCCCAGCATTTT,CASSPPGPNQPQHF
-,-,TRBJ2-1,TRBV5-7,TGTGCCAGCAGCTTGGCCCAGGGAAGGTTCTTC,CASSLAQGRFF
-,few,TRBJ2-1,TRBV6-2/TRBV6-3,TGTGCCAGCAGTTGGGGAAGAAGGAATGAGCAGTTCTTC,CASSWGRRNEQFF
-,few,TRBJ2-3,TRBV3-1,TGTGCCAGCAGCCAAGAAGGAGCGGGTTCGACCACAGATACGCAGTATTTT,CASSQEGAGSTTDTQYF
-,-,TRBJ2-7,TRBV5-1,TGCGCCAGCGGGCAGGGGCACTCCTACGAGCAGTACTTC,CASGQGHSYEQYF
TRBD1,few,TRBJ1-2,TRBV29-1,TGCAGCGTTTCTGAGGAGCAGGGGGTTGGCTACACCTTC,CSVSEEQGVGYTF
-,few,TRBJ2-6,TRBV29-1,TGCAGCCCAGGGGGGCGACTGTCTGGGGCCAACGTCCTGACTTTC,CSPGGRLSGANVLTF